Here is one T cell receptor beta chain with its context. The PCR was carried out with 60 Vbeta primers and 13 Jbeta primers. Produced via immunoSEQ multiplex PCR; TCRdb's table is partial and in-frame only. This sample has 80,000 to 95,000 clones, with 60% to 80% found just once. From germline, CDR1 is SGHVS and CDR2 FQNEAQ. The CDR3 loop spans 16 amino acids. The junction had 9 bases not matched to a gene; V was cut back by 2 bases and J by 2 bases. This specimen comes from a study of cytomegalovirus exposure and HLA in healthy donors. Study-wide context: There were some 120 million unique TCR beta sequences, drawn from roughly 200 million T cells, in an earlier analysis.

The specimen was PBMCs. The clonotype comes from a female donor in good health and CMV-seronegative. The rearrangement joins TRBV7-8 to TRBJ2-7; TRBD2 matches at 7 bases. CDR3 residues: CASSLFIGEGTYEQYF. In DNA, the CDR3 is TGTGCCAGCAGCTTATTTATCGGGGAGGGTACCTACGAGCAGTACTTC. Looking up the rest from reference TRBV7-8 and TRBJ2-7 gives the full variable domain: GAGVSQSPRYKVAKRGQDVALRCDPISGHVSLFWYQQALGQGPEFLTYFQNEAQLDKSGLPSDRFFAERPEGSVSTLKIQRTQQEDSAVYLCASSLFIGEGTYEQYFGPGTRLTVT.